This TCR beta chain was recorded in a study of CD8+ T cells in alopecia areata. On the study more broadly: For the treated group, dosing was oral tofacitinib at 5 to 10 mg twice daily.

The germline V and J ends were trimmed by 4 bases and 1 base, with 13 bases remaining between them. Germline CDR1 is SEHNR and CDR2 is FQNEAQ (reference sequence). This CDR3 is built from 15 residues. cDNA reverse transcribed from extracted RNA served as the sequencing template. The table came from immunoSEQ multiplex PCR; TCRdb's copy has only in-frame clones and leaves some out. The sample shows about 12,000 clones, around three fifths of them seen only once. This clone was found a few times. Antigen unknown. Obtained from alopecia areata patients were lesional scalp punch biopsies along with peripheral blood. Findings and caveats of the study: Clonality exceeded that of normal scalp in lesional scalp, most notably in alopecia totalis/universalis.

This TCR was recovered from a human donor with alopecia areata. What was sequenced was skin. The chain is built from TRBV7-9 and TRBJ1-2, with D unresolved. CDR3 protein: CASSYGKRGNYGYTF. The CDR3 DNA reads TGTGCCAGCAGCTACGGCAAACGGGGTAACTATGGCTACACCTTC. Using reference TRBV7-9 and TRBJ1-2 for the parts outside the CDR3, the full variable domain is DTGVSQNPRHKITKRGQNVTFRCDPISEHNRLYWYRQTLGQGPEFLTYFQNEAQLEKSRLLSDRFSAERPKGSFSTLEIQRTEQGDSAMYLCASSYGKRGNYGYTFGSGTRLTVV.